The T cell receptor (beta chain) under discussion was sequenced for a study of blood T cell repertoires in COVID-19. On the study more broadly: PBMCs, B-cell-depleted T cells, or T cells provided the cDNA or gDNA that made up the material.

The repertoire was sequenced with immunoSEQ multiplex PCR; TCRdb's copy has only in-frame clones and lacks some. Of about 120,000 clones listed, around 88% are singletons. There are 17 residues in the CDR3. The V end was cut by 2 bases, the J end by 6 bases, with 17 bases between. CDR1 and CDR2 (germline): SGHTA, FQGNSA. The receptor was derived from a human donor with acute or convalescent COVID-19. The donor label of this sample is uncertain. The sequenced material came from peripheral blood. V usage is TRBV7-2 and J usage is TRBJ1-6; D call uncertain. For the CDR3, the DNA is TGTGCCAGCAGCTTATTGGGCGCGGGGTTAGCTAATTCACCCCTCCACTTT. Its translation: CASSLLGAGLANSPLHF.